Listed below are T cell receptor beta chains from one sample, sequenced in a study of CD8+CD57+ T cells in acquired aplastic anemia. In TCRdb, the reads were re-called with MiXCR into one record per CDR3 protein. The table has roughly 51,000 distinct CDR3 sequences, approximately 78% seen once. The sequencing input was sorted CD4+, CD8+, or CD8+CD57+ T cells (not recorded which) from PBMCs. The receptors were sampled from a human donor in good health, serving as a control. Both conserved end residues are part of each CDR3. The order of the fields is clone size, V gene, J gene, D gene, CDR3 protein, CDR3 DNA. D genes are given only for firm matches. For some rows the clone size is stated as once, few or many, or as a class when expanded; others skip it.

clone_size: NA
v_call: TRBV19
j_call: TRBJ2-1
d_call: TRBD2
cdr3_aa: CASALGGMAYNEQFF
cdr3_nt: TGTGCCAGTGCTTTGGGAGGGATGGCCTACAATGAGCAGTTCTTC

clone_size: few
v_call: TRBV25-1
j_call: TRBJ2-3
d_call: TRBD2
cdr3_aa: CASSALADSTDTQYF
cdr3_nt: TGTGCCAGCAGTGCCCTAGCGGACAGCACAGATACGCAGTATTTT

clone_size: NA
v_call: TRBV4-3
j_call: TRBJ1-1
d_call: NA
cdr3_aa: CASSPVGYTSDAFF
cdr3_nt: TGCGCCAGCAGCCCGGTAGGGTACACGTCGGACGCTTTCTTT

clone_size: NA
v_call: TRBV29-1
j_call: TRBJ1-1
d_call: NA
cdr3_aa: CSVLGAGAFF
cdr3_nt: TGCAGCGTTTTGGGGGCAGGAGCTTTCTTT

clone_size: NA
v_call: TRBV29-1
j_call: TRBJ2-1
d_call: TRBD1
cdr3_aa: CSVDRDSPTNEQFF
cdr3_nt: TGCAGCGTCGACCGGGACAGTCCAACCAATGAGCAGTTCTTC

clone_size: NA
v_call: TRBV5-1
j_call: TRBJ1-2
d_call: NA
cdr3_aa: CASSLVGGDYGYTF
cdr3_nt: TGCGCCAGCAGCTTGGTAGGGGGTGACTATGGCTACACCTTC

clone_size: NA
v_call: TRBV19
j_call: TRBJ1-3
d_call: NA
cdr3_aa: CASSTRDVGNTIYF
cdr3_nt: TGTGCCAGTAGTACGCGGGACGTTGGGAACACCATATATTTT

clone_size: once
v_call: TRBV7-2
j_call: TRBJ2-5
d_call: NA
cdr3_aa: CASSLGPPGVETQYF
cdr3_nt: TGTGCCAGCAGCTTAGGTCCCCCAGGGGTAGAGACCCAGTACTTC

clone_size: NA
v_call: TRBV9
j_call: TRBJ1-1
d_call: NA
cdr3_aa: CASSSGTGPGTEAFF
cdr3_nt: TGTGCCAGCAGCTCAGGGACCGGTCCTGGCACTGAAGCTTTCTTT

clone_size: NA
v_call: TRBV10-3
j_call: TRBJ2-7
d_call: TRBD2
cdr3_aa: CAIRAGDLGYEQYF
cdr3_nt: TGTGCCATCAGGGCGGGGGACCTAGGATACGAGCAGTACTTC

clone_size: NA
v_call: TRBV6-1
j_call: TRBJ1-6
d_call: NA
cdr3_aa: CASSEARGSPLHF
cdr3_nt: TGTGCCAGCAGTGAAGCGCGAGGGTCACCCCTCCACTTT

clone_size: NA
v_call: TRBV7-9
j_call: TRBJ2-1
d_call: NA
cdr3_aa: CASSLQGYEQFF
cdr3_nt: TGTGCCAGCAGCCTACAGGGCTATGAGCAGTTCTTC

clone_size: NA
v_call: TRBV10-3
j_call: TRBJ1-6
d_call: NA
cdr3_aa: CAISDIESDSPLHF
cdr3_nt: TGTGCCATCAGTGATATAGAGTCGGATTCACCCCTCCACTTC

clone_size: NA
v_call: TRBV20-1
j_call: TRBJ2-7
d_call: NA
cdr3_aa: CSASRGLGEQYF
cdr3_nt: TGCAGTGCTAGCCGGGGTTTGGGGGAGCAGTACTTC

clone_size: NA
v_call: TRBV29-1
j_call: TRBJ2-5
d_call: TRBD2
cdr3_aa: CSVGMYLGLVGETQYF
cdr3_nt: TGCAGCGTTGGGATGTATCTGGGACTAGTGGGAGAGACCCAGTACTTC

clone_size: NA
v_call: TRBV25-1
j_call: TRBJ2-7
d_call: NA
cdr3_aa: CASKMTATYEQYF
cdr3_nt: TGTGCCAGCAAGATGACAGCCACCTACGAGCAGTACTTC

clone_size: NA
v_call: TRBV19
j_call: TRBJ2-5
d_call: NA
cdr3_aa: CASSISPQETQYF
cdr3_nt: TGTGCCAGTAGTATTTCCCCCCAAGAGACCCAGTACTTC

clone_size: NA
v_call: TRBV12-3/TRBV12-4
j_call: TRBJ2-7
d_call: NA
cdr3_aa: CASSVWTVAPPSYEQYF
cdr3_nt: TGTGCCAGCAGTGTTTGGACGGTCGCCCCACCCTCCTACGAGCAGTACTTC

clone_size: NA
v_call: TRBV2
j_call: TRBJ2-3
d_call: NA
cdr3_aa: CASSGRAASTDTQYF
cdr3_nt: TGTGCCAGCAGTGGGCGGGCTGCTAGCACAGATACGCAGTATTTT